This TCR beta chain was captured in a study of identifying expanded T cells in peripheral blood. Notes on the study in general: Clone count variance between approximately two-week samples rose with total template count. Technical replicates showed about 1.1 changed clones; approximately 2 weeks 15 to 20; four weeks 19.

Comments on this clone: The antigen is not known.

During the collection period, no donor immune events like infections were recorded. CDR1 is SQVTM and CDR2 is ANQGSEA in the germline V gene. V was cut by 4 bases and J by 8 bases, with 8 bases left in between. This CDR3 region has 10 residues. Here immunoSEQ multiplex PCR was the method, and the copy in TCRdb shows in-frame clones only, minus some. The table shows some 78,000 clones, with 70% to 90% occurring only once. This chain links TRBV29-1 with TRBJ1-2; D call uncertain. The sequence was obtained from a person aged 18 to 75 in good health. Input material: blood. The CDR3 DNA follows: TGCAGCGTTGGAGGAGAGGGCTACACCTTC. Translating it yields CSVGGEGYTF.